A selection of T cell receptor beta chains follows, all from one sample in a study of shared clonotypes between healthy human individuals. TCRdb keeps only in-frame clones here, not all; method: immunoSEQ multiplex PCR. The sample consists of almost 700,000 clones, about 90% of them appearing once. Material: naive CD8+ T cells sorted from blood. Source of these receptors: a man younger than 40 in good health. CDR3s include the opening cysteine and the closing phenylalanine or tryptophan. A D gene is named only where the DNA matches it firmly. The size field is filled for only some rows; it gives once, few, many or a size class.

DNA | CDR3 | size | V | D | J
TGTGCCAGTAGTATGAGTCAGGGGAGTGCCGGGGAGCTGTTTTTT | CASSMSQGSAGELFF | - | TRBV19 | - | TRBJ2-2
TGTGCCAGCAGTGCCTACAGGGGGCATTCCTACGAGCAGTACTTC | CASSAYRGHSYEQYF | - | TRBV6-1 | TRBD1 | TRBJ2-7
TGTGCCAGCAGTTTGGTTCTCCCGGGACAGGGAATCGACGAGCAGTACTTC | CASSLVLPGQGIDEQYF | - | TRBV28 | TRBD1 | TRBJ2-7
TGTGCCAGCAGCTCCGCACCGACAGGACGCGGCAATCAGCCCCAGCATTTT | CASSSAPTGRGNQPQHF | - | TRBV7-9 | - | TRBJ1-5
TGTGCCAGCAGTGAGACAAACGACTACGAGCAGTACTTC | CASSETNDYEQYF | few | TRBV6-1 | - | TRBJ2-7
TGCGCCAGCAGCTTACTAGGGAATGACGAGCAGTACTTC | CASSLLGNDEQYF | - | TRBV5-1 | - | TRBJ2-7
TGTGCCAGTAGTCTCTTAGGAGGGTTCGCTGTAGGCGATACGCAGTATTTT | CASSLLGGFAVGDTQYF | - | TRBV19 | - | TRBJ2-3
TGTGCCAGTAGTATATTGGCTAGCGGGAGCACAGATACGCAGTATTTT | CASSILASGSTDTQYF | - | TRBV19 | TRBD2 | TRBJ2-3
TGCGCCAGCAGCCCAGGGACCGAAGATACGCAGTATTTT | CASSPGTEDTQYF | - | TRBV5-1 | - | TRBJ2-3
TGTGCCTGGAGTCCACCAACCAGCCGGCCCTACGAGCAGTACTTC | CAWSPPTSRPYEQYF | - | TRBV30 | - | TRBJ2-7